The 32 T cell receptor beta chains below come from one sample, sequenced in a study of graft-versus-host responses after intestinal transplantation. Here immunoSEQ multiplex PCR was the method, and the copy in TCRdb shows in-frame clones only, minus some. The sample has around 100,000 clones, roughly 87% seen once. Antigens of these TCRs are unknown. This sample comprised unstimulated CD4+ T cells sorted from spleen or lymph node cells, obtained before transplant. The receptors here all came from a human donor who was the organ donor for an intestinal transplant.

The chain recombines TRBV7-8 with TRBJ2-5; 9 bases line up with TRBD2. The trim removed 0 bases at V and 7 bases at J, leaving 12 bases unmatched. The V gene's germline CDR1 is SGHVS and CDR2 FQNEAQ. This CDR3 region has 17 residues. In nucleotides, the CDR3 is TGTGCCAGCAGCTTAGCTCGGCTAGCGGGGCCCCGCAGGACCCAGTACTTC. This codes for CASSLARLAGPRRTQYF.

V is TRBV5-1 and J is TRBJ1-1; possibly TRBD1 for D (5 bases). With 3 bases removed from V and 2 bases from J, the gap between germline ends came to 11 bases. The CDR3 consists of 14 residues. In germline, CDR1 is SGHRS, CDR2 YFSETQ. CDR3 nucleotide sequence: TGCGCCAGCAGCTATCAAGGGACCAACACTGAAGCTTTCTTT. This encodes CASSYQGTNTEAFF.

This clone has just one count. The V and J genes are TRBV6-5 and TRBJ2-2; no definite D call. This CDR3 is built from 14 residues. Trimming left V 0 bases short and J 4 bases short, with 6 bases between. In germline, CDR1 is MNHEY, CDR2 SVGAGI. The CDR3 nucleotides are TGTGCCAGCAGTTACTCGGGTTCCACCGGGGAGCTGTTTTTT. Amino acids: CASSYSGSTGELFF.

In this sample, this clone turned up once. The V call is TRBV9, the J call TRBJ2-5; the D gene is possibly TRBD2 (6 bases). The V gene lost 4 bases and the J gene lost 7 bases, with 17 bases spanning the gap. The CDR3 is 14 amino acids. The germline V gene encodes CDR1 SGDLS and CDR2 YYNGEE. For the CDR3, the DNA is TGTGCCAGCAGCCGGGACTCGAAAGGTGGGACCCAGTACTTC. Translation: CASSRDSKGGTQYF.

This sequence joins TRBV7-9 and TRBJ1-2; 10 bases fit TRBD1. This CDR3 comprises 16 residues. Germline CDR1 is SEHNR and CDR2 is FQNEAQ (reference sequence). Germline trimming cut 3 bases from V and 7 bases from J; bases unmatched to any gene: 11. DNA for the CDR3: TGTGCCAGCAGCTTGATCCCGACAGGGGGCCATTCTGGCTACACCTTC. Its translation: CASSLIPTGGHSGYTF.

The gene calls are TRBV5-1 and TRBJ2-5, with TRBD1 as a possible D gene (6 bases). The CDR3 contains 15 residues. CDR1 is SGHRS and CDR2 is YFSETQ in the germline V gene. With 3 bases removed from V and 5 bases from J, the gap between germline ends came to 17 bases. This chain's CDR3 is CASSSTAGDTETQYF. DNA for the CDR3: TGCGCCAGCAGCTCGACCGCAGGGGATACGGAGACCCAGTACTTC.

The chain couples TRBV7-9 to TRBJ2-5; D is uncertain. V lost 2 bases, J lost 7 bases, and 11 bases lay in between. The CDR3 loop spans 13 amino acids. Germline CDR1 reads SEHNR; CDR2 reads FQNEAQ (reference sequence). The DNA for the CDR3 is TGTGCCAGCAGCTTATTGGAAACGGGGACCCAGTACTTC. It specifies CASSLLETGTQYF.

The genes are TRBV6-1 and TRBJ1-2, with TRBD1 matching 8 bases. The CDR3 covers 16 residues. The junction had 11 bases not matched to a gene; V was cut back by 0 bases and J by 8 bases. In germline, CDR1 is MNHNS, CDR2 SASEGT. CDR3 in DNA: TGTGCCAGCAGTGAAGCGCCAGGACAGGGAGCCCGGGGCTACACCTTC. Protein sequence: CASSEAPGQGARGYTF.

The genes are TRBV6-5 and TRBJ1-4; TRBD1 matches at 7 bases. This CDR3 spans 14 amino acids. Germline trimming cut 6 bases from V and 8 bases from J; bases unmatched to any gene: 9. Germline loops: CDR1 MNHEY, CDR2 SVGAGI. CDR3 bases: TGTGCCAGCAGCCGCGGACAGGCAGACGAAAAACTGTTTTTT. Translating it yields CASSRGQADEKLFF.

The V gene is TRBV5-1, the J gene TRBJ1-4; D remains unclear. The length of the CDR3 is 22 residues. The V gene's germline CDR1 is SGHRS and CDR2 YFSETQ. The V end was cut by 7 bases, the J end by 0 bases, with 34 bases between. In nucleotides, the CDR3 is TGCGCCAGCGATACGGCTAGGAGGCTAGTTTTGCCCCTGAGTACAACTAATGAAAAACTGTTTTTT. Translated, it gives CASDTARRLVLPLSTTNEKLFF.

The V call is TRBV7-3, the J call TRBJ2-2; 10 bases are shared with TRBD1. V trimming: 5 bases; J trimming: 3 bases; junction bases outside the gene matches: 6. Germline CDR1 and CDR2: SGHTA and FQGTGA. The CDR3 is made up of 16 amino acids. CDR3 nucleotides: TGTGCCAGCAGCCTAGGGACAGGGGAGGACACCGGGGAGCTGTTTTTT. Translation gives CASSLGTGEDTGELFF. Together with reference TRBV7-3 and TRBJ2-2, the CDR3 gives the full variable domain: GAGVSQTPSNKVTEKGKYVELRCDPISGHTALYWYRQSLGQGPEFLIYFQGTGAADDSGLPNDRFFAVRPEGSVSTLKIQRTERGDSAVYLCASSLGTGEDTGELFFGEGSRLTVL.

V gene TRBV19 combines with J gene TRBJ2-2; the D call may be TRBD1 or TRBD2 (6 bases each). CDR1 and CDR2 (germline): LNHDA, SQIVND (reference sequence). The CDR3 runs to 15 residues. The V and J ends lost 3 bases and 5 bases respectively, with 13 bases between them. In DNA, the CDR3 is TGTGCCAGTAGTATGCCGCAGGGGAGGACCGGGGAGCTGTTTTTT. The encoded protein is CASSMPQGRTGELFF.

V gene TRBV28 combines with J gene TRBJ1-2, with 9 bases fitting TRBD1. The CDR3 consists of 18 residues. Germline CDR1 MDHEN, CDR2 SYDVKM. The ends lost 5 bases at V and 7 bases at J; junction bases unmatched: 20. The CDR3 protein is CASSRYRDRVIRSGGYTF. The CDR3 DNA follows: TGTGCCAGCAGTCGATACCGGGACAGGGTTATTCGTTCTGGTGGCTACACCTTC.

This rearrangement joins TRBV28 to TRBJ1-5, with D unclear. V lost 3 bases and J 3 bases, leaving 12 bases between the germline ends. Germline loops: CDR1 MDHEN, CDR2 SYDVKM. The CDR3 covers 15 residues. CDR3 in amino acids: CASSFGSLINQPQHF. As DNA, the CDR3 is TGTGCCAGCAGTTTTGGCAGCCTGATCAATCAGCCCCAGCATTTT.

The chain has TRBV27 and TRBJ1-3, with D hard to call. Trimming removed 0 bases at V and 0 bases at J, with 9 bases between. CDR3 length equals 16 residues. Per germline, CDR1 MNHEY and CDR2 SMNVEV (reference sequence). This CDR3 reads CASSLSPGFSGNTIYF. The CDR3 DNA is TGTGCCAGCAGTTTATCTCCCGGTTTCTCTGGAAACACCATATATTTT.

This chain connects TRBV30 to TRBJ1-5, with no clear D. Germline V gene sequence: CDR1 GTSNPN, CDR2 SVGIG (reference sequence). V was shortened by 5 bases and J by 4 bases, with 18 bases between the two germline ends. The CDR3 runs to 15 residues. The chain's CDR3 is CAWGKNKNYNQPQHF. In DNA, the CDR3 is TGTGCCTGGGGGAAAAATAAGAATTATAATCAGCCCCAGCATTTT.

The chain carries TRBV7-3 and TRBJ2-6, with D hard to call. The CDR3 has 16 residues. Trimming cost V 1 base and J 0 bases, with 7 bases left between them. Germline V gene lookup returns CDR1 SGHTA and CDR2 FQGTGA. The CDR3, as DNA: TGTGCCAGCAGCTTAAGAGAGGTCTCTGGGGCCAACGTCCTGACTTTC. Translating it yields CASSLREVSGANVLTF.

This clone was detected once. The CDR3 DNA is TGTGCCAGCAGCGTCAGCGGACTTAATGAAAAACTGTTTTTT. The encoded protein is CASSVSGLNEKLFF. The genes are TRBV9 and TRBJ1-4; D remains unclear. CDR3 length: 14 amino acids. Per the germline V gene, CDR1 is SGDLS and CDR2 is YYNGEE. V was trimmed by 2 bases and J by 4 bases, leaving 9 bases between them.

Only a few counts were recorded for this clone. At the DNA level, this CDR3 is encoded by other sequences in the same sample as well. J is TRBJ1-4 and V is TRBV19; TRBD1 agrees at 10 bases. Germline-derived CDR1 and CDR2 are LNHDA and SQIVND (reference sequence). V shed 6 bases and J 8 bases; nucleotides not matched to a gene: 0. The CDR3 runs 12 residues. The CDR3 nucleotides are TGTGCCAGTAGGACAGGGGGCGAAAAACTGTTTTTT. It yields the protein CASRTGGEKLFF.

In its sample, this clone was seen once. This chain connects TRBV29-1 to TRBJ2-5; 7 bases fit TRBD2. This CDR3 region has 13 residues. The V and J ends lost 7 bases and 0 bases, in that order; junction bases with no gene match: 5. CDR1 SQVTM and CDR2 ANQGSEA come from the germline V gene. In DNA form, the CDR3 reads TGCAGCGCGTGGGGGGGGTACCAAGAGACCCAGTACTTC. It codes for CSAWGGYQETQYF.

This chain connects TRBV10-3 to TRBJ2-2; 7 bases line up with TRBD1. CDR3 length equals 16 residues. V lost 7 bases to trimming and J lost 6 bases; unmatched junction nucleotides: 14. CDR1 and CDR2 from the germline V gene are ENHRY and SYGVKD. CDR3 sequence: CAITREDRTSSGELFF. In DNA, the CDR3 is TGTGCCATCACTAGAGAGGACAGGACATCCTCCGGGGAGCTGTTTTTT.

The CDR3 loop reads CASSQDLGGYEQYF. The CDR3 bases are TGCGCCAGCAGCCAAGATCTGGGAGGGTACGAGCAGTACTTC. The V gene is TRBV4-1, the J gene TRBJ2-7; 7 bases map to TRBD2. The CDR3 is 14 amino acids. V shed 0 bases, J shed 4 bases, and the junction held 3 bases outside the gene matches. Germline V lookup: CDR1 MGHRA, CDR2 YSYEKL.

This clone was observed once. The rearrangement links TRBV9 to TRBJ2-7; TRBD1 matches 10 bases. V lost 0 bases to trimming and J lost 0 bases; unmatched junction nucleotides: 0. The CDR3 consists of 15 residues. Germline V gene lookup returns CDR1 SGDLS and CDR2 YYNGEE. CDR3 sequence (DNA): TGTGCCAGCAGCGTAGGGACAGGGGGCTCCTACGAGCAGTACTTC. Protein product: CASSVGTGGSYEQYF.

In DNA form, the CDR3 reads TGTGCCAGCAGCTTATTTCGTCAGGGGATGTATGGCTACACCTTC. The encoded protein is CASSLFRQGMYGYTF. The chain couples TRBV7-9 to TRBJ1-2; TRBD1 is a possible D gene (6 bases). V lost 2 bases, J lost 5 bases, and 15 bases lay in between. From germline, CDR1 is SEHNR and CDR2 FQNEAQ (reference sequence). This CDR3 is built from 15 residues.

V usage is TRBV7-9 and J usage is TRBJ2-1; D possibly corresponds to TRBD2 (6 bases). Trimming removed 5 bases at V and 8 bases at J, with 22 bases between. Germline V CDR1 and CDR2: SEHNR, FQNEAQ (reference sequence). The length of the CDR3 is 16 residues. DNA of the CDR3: TGTGCCAGCAGCCCGGGTTTGGGACTGGTAAAAGATGAGCAGTTCTTC. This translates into CASSPGLGLVKDEQFF.

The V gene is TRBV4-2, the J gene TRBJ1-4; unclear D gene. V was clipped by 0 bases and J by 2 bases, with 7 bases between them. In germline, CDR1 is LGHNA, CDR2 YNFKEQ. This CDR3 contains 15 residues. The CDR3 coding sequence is TGTGCCAGCAGCCAAGAGAGGGCGACTAATGAAAAACTGTTTTTT. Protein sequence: CASSQERATNEKLFF.

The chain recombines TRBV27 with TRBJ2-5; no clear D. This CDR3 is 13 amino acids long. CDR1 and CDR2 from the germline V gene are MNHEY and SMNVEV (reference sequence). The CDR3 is CACRRNGQETQYF. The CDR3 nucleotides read TGTGCGTGCAGGCGGAACGGTCAAGAGACCCAGTACTTC.

The DNA for the CDR3 is TGTGCCAGCTCATTCTTAGCGGGACCGCTTGACTACGAGCAGTACTTC. It specifies CASSFLAGPLDYEQYF. The rearrangement uses TRBV18 and TRBJ2-7, with 8 bases lining up with TRBD2. The CDR3 extends over 16 amino acids. CDR1 KGHSH and CDR2 LQKENI come from the germline V gene. V dropped 5 bases and J dropped 3; count of bases not matched to a gene: 12. The full variable domain, rest sourced from reference TRBV18 and TRBJ2-7, is NAGVMQNPRHLVRRRGQEARLRCSPMKGHSHVYWYRQLPEEGLKFMVYLQKENIIDESGMPKERFSAEFPKEGPSILRIQQVVRGDSAAYFCASSFLAGPLDYEQYFGPGTRLTVT.

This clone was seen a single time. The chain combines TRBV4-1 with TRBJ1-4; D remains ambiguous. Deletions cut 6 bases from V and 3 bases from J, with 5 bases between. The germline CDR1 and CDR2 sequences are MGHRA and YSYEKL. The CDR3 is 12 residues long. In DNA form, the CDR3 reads TGCGCCAGCAGGGCCTCTAATGAAAAACTGTTTTTT. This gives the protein CASRASNEKLFF.

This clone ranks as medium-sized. This CDR3 is CASSRTSGNTIYF. The DNA of the CDR3 is TGTGCCAGCAGCCGGACATCTGGAAACACCATATATTTT. The chain links TRBV14 to TRBJ1-3; a possible D gene is TRBD1 (5 bases). V lost 4 bases to trimming and J lost 1 base, with 5 bases between them. Germline V lookup: CDR1 SGHDN, CDR2 FVKESK. This CDR3 comprises 13 residues.

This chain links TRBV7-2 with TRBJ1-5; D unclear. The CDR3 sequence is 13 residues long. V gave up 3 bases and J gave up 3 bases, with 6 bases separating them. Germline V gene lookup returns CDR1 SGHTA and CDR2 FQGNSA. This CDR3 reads CASSFVFNQPQHF. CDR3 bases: TGTGCCAGCAGCTTTGTATTCAATCAGCCCCAGCATTTT.

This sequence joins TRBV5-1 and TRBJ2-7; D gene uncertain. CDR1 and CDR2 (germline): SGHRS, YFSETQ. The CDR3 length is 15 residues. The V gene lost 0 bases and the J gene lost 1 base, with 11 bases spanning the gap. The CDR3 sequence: CASSLVGLGSYEQYF. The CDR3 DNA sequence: TGCGCCAGCAGCTTGGTGGGTCTTGGTTCCTACGAGCAGTACTTC.